This is a list of T cell receptor beta chains from one sample in a study of blood T cells in healthy people across ages. TCRdb called the 5' RACE reads again in MiXCR, with one record for every CDR3 protein. This table has about 1,500,000 distinct CDR3 sequences, roughly 45% appearing once. Source material: blood. Receptor source: a woman under 30 in good health. Both conserved end residues are part of each CDR3. Each record gives: clone size, D gene, J gene, V gene, CDR3 protein, CDR3 DNA. A D gene is named only where the DNA matches it firmly. Rows give clone size only sometimes, using once, few, many, or a class for an expanded clone.

-,TRBD2,TRBJ2-1,TRBV10-3,CAISTGTSGSNEQFF,TGTGCCATCAGTACCGGGACTAGCGGTTCAAATGAGCAGTTCTTC
-,-,TRBJ1-4,TRBV5-1,CASSDWGTTTNKKLFF,TGCGCCAGCAGCGACTGGGGGACGACAACTAATAAAAAACTGTTTTTT
-,TRBD2,TRBJ2-1,TRBV10-1,CASSGPREGLISYNEQFF,TGCGCCAGCAGTGGCCCGCGGGAGGGCCTAATTTCCTACAATGAGCAGTTCTTC
few,-,TRBJ2-3,TRBV10-3,CAIRPSTDTQYF,TGTGCCATCAGGCCAAGCACAGATACGCAGTATTTT
-,-,TRBJ1-2,TRBV2,CALPGQGKYGYTF,TGTGCCCTACCCGGGCAGGGGAAATATGGCTACACCTTC
few,-,TRBJ1-1,TRBV14,CASSQDRGAVATEAFF,TGTGCCAGCAGCCAAGACCGGGGGGCAGTAGCCACTGAAGCTTTCTTT
-,-,TRBJ2-7,TRBV5-5,CASSLANSLAYEQYF,TGTGCCAGCAGCTTGGCCAACAGCCTAGCCTACGAGCAGTACTTC
many,TRBD1,TRBJ1-4,TRBV29-1,CSVGGQLGETNEKLFF,TGCAGCGTGGGGGGACAGCTCGGGGAAACTAATGAAAAACTGTTTTTT
-,-,TRBJ2-1,TRBV7-9,CASSLAGPAGKNEQFF,TGTGCCAGCAGCTTAGCTGGGCCCGCCGGGAAAAATGAGCAGTTCTTC
-,TRBD2,TRBJ2-1,TRBV27,CASGQGLAQLVYEQFF,TGTGCCAGCGGCCAAGGACTAGCCCAGTTGGTTTATGAGCAGTTCTTC
few,-,TRBJ2-5,TRBV3-1,CASSQVFPETQYF,TGTGCCAGCAGCCAAGTATTCCCCGAGACCCAGTACTTC
few,-,TRBJ2-5,TRBV12-3/TRBV12-4,CASSGDGVQETQYF,TGTGCCAGCAGTGGGGATGGGGTTCAAGAGACCCAGTACTTC
-,-,TRBJ2-6,TRBV6-1,CASSDRDSSSGANVLTF,TGTGCCAGCAGTGACCGGGACTCCAGCTCTGGGGCCAACGTCCTGACTTTC
-,-,TRBJ2-7,TRBV2,CASSRGWYNEQYF,TGTGCCAGCAGCAGGGGCTGGTATAATGAGCAGTACTTC
-,-,TRBJ1-1,TRBV9,CASSAQGGAVFMNTEAFF,TGTGCCAGCAGCGCGCAGGGTGGGGCTGTCTTTATGAACACTGAAGCTTTCTTT